This T cell receptor (beta chain) was captured by sequencing in a study of early stage breast cancer tumors. Across the whole study: Twelve of the 16 invasive tumors were ER+, PR+ and HER2-. Invasive lobular carcinomas made up about 30% of the 12 ER+/PR+/HER2- tumors.

Using immunoSEQ multiplex PCR, the repertoire was profiled, and TCRdb retains in-frame clones only, with some absent. The table records some 35,000 clones, around 68% of them present only once. About this clone itself: Antigen unknown.

General observations from the study: Bulk DNA sequencing of unsorted cells missed chain pairing and markers. Compared with adjacent normal breast tissue, tumors showed 2 to 3-fold greater T cell density and higher clonality.

This receptor was identified in a person aged 55 to 70 with breast cancer. The source material was blood.

This CDR3 is CASRGHYGYTF. In DNA form, the CDR3 reads TGTGCCAGCAGAGGACACTATGGCTACACCTTC. The rearrangement links TRBV2 to TRBJ1-2; D is uncertain. This CDR3 region has 11 residues. The V end was cut by 6 bases, the J end by 3 bases, with 5 bases between. Germline V gives CDR1 SNHLY, CDR2 FYNNEI.